The clone carrying this T cell receptor beta chain was detected only a few times. This sample was taken from a study of T cell repertoires in cytomegalovirus infection. In germline, CDR1 is LNHDA, CDR2 SQIVND (reference sequence). V lost 2 bases and J lost 1; bases outside the gene matches: 5. This CDR3 has 16 amino acids. Each CDR3 protein is one row after TCRdb ran MiXCR on the reads. The sample contains more than 650,000 distinct CDR3 sequences, 35% of which appear only once. Sequencing used PBMCs. This receptor was obtained from a human donor in good health (CMV status not recorded). Some clones in this sample may be carry-over from other donors' samples. The gene calls are TRBV19 and TRBJ2-1, with 7 bases that match TRBD2. The CDR3 region has the DNA TGTGCCAGTAGTATACTGGCTAGCGGTTCCTACAATGAGCAGTTCTTC. This codes for CASSILASGSYNEQFF. The whole variable domain, remainder taken from reference TRBV19 and TRBJ2-1, is DGGITQSPKYLFRKEGQNVTLSCEQNLNHDAMYWYRQDPGQGLRLIYYSQIVNDFQKGDIAEGYSVSREKKESFPLTVTSAQKNPTAFYLCASSILASGSYNEQFFGPGTRLTVL.